The next 18 T cell receptor beta chains were all read from a single sample in a study of identical twins. TCRdb re-derived calls from the 5' RACE reads in MiXCR, one entry per CDR3 protein. The sample holds around 370,000 distinct CDR3 sequences, 8.5% to 10% seen once. Sequencing was performed on naive T cells sorted from blood. Receptors were obtained from a woman aged 50 to 65 in good health.

This chain connects TRBV29-1 to TRBJ2-7; D may match TRBD1 or TRBD2 (5 bases each). Germline CDR1 SQVTM, CDR2 ANQGSEA. The length of the CDR3 is 13 residues. V was cut by 5 bases and J by 4 bases, with 15 bases left in between. CDR3 nucleotides: TGCAGCGTTTGTCCCCGAGGGGCTTACGAGCAGTACTTC. Amino acid sequence: CSVCPRGAYEQYF.

This clonotype was seen ten or more times. This chain connects TRBV12-5 to TRBJ2-7, with a possible D match to TRBD2 (5 bases). This CDR3 spans 14 amino acids. V was clipped by 1 base and J by 3 bases, with 10 bases between them. CDR1 and CDR2 (germline): LGHNT, FRNRAP. CDR3 residues: CASGLARAGYEQYV. CDR3 sequence (DNA): TGTGCTAGTGGTTTGGCGAGGGCCGGCTACGAGCAGTACGTC.

This clonotype was counted only a few times. The chain is built from TRBV11-2 and TRBJ1-1; D uncertain. The CDR3 covers 15 residues. Germline V gives CDR1 SGHAT, CDR2 FQNNGV. Trimming left V 0 bases short and J 4 bases short, with 12 bases between. The CDR3 DNA reads as TGTGCCAGCAGCTTAGAGTCGGGTGGGAGCACTGAAGCTTTCTTT. Amino acids: CASSLESGGSTEAFF.

This clonotype was picked up many times. V is TRBV10-1 and J is TRBJ2-7, with D unclear. V was shortened by 0 bases and J by 6 bases, with 9 bases between the two germline ends. This CDR3 spans 13 amino acids. The germline CDR1 and CDR2 sequences are WNHNN and SYGVQD (reference sequence). CDR3 sequence (DNA): TGCGCCAGCAGTGAGTCGTGGGTTACCGAGCAGTACTTC. Its translation: CASSESWVTEQYF.

The rearrangement links TRBV20-1 to TRBJ2-7; 15 bases align to TRBD2. J was trimmed by 2 bases and V by 5 bases; bases with no gene match: 4. Per germline, CDR1 DFQATT and CDR2 SNEGSKA (reference sequence). The CDR3 has 15 amino acids. For the CDR3, the DNA is TGCAGTGCTCCGGGACTAGCGGGGGGAACCTACGAGCAGTACGTC. Translation gives CSAPGLAGGTYEQYV.

The gene calls are TRBV11-2 and TRBJ2-3, with 7 bases fitting TRBD2. The CDR3 contains 14 residues. Unmatched junction bases numbered 9, after V lost 7 bases and J lost 5 bases. From germline, CDR1 is SGHAT and CDR2 FQNNGV. The CDR3 here is CASNSGTTRDTQYF. The CDR3 region has the DNA TGTGCCAGCAATTCCGGGACTACAAGAGATACGCAGTATTTT.

This clonotype was seen a handful of times. The V call is TRBV5-6, the J call TRBJ2-3; unclear D gene. The CDR3 is made up of 14 amino acids. Germline assignment: CDR1 SGHDT and CDR2 YYEEEE. Trimming removed 3 bases from V and 2 bases from J, with 10 bases in between. The chain's CDR3 is CASSYGPSTDTQYF. Written as DNA, the CDR3 is TGTGCCAGCAGCTATGGGCCCTCCACAGATACGCAGTATTTT. Using reference TRBV5-6 and TRBJ2-3 for the parts outside the CDR3, the full variable domain is DAGVTQSPTHLIKTRGQQVTLRCSPKSGHDTVSWYQQALGQGPQFIFQYYEEEERQRGNFPDRFSGHQFPNYSSELNVNALLLGDSALYLCASSYGPSTDTQYFGPGTRLTVL.

J is TRBJ2-1 and V is TRBV6-2 or TRBV6-3; D gene ambiguous. CDR1 is MNHEY and CDR2 is SVGEGT in the germline V gene. V lost 2 bases, J lost 7 bases, and 9 bases lay in between. This CDR3 spans 13 amino acids. CDR3 sequence: CASSYGEENEQFF. The CDR3 bases are TGTGCCAGCAGTTACGGCGAAGAAAATGAGCAGTTCTTC.

This clonotype has only a few counts. V and J are TRBV30 and TRBJ2-5; TRBD2 agrees at 10 bases. The junction had 9 bases not matched to a gene; V was cut back by 0 bases and J by 5 bases. Germline CDR1 GTSNPN, CDR2 SVGIG (reference sequence). This CDR3 has 16 residues. The CDR3 bases are TGTGCCTGGAGTGTACACTCGGGACTAGCGAGGGAGACCCAGTACTTC. Protein sequence: CAWSVHSGLARETQYF.

This clonotype was counted between two and nine times. The chain has TRBV25-1 and TRBJ2-5; TRBD1 matches at 8 bases. There are 15 residues in the CDR3. Germline trimming cut 4 bases from V and 2 bases from J; bases unmatched to any gene: 6. The germline CDR1 and CDR2 sequences are MGHDK and SYGVNS. The CDR3 region is CASSASDRVQETQYF. In DNA, the CDR3 is TGTGCCAGCAGTGCCTCGGACAGGGTGCAAGAGACCCAGTACTTC.

The chain employs TRBV20-1 and TRBJ2-4; the match to TRBD1 covers 10 bases. CDR1 is DFQATT, CDR2 SNEGSKA, per germline (reference sequence). With 2 bases clipped from V and 4 bases from J, the junction kept 5 bases outside the gene matches. The CDR3 extends over 15 amino acids. CDR3 region: CSARRRDRGKNIQYF. In DNA, the CDR3 is TGCAGTGCTAGACGCCGGGACAGGGGTAAAAACATTCAGTACTTC.

This clonotype was observed many times. The chain joins TRBV15 to TRBJ2-7, with D possibly being TRBD2 (5 bases). Germline V gives CDR1 LNHNV, CDR2 YYDKDF (reference sequence). V lost 0 bases and J 1 base, leaving 13 bases between the germline ends. CDR3 size: 16 residues. The CDR3 DNA is TGTGCCACCAGCAGAGATAGGGCGGGCCAGTCCTACGAGCAGTACTTC. It is translated as CATSRDRAGQSYEQYF.

A few counts support this clonotype. The chain combines TRBV29-1 with TRBJ2-7; tentatively, D is TRBD1 (5 bases). V shed 6 bases and J shed 3 bases, with 6 bases lying between them. Looked up from germline, CDR1 is SQVTM and CDR2 is ANQGSEA. The CDR3 sequence is 10 residues long. The CDR3 DNA follows: TGCAGCGTGACAGTCTACGAGCAGTACGTC. Amino acids: CSVTVYEQYV.

The J gene is TRBJ1-5, the V gene TRBV19; the D is unclear. The V gene's germline CDR1 is LNHDA and CDR2 SQIVND (reference sequence). The CDR3 runs 13 residues. With 10 bases removed from V and 6 bases from J, the gap between germline ends came to 16 bases. Here the CDR3 DNA reads TGTGCCATCTCGGGAGGCTTAACTCAGCCCCAGCATTTT. It is translated as CAISGGLTQPQHF.

The chain combines TRBV24-1 with TRBJ2-3; a possible D gene is TRBD1 (5 bases). CDR1 is KGHDR and CDR2 is SFDVKD in the germline V gene. This CDR3 has 16 amino acids. V lost 2 bases and J lost 2, with 13 bases in between. Here the CDR3 reads CATSDSGASLTDTQYF. The CDR3 DNA reads TGTGCCACCAGTGATTCTGGGGCCTCACTCACAGATACGCAGTATTTT.

V usage is TRBV10-3 and J usage is TRBJ2-3, with TRBD2 matching 12 bases. This CDR3 comprises 15 residues. Germline trimming cut 9 bases from V and 4 bases from J; bases unmatched to any gene: 8. Germline values: CDR1 ENHRY, CDR2 SYGVKD. CDR3 DNA sequence: TGTGCCATAAGGACTAGCGGGACTTATTCAGATACGCAGTATTTT. It specifies CAIRTSGTYSDTQYF.

The chain joins TRBV10-3 to TRBJ2-2; TRBD2 might be the D (5 bases). Per germline, CDR1 ENHRY and CDR2 SYGVKD. The CDR3 runs 14 residues. Trimming shortened V by 9 bases and J by 1 base, and 12 bases separated the two germline ends. The CDR3 loop reads CAMQVAMNTGELFF. CDR3 in DNA: TGTGCCATGCAGGTAGCGATGAACACCGGGGAGCTGTTTTTT.

The chain joins TRBV5-6 to TRBJ1-3; D gene uncertain. The ends were cut back, 0 bases at V and 5 bases at J, with 3 bases in the middle. The CDR3 spans 12 residues. The germline V gene has CDR1 SGHDT and CDR2 YYEEEE. The CDR3 loop reads CASSLARNTIYF. CDR3 coding DNA: TGTGCCAGCAGCTTGGCGAGAAACACCATATATTTT.